This record covers a single T cell receptor (beta chain). What it recognizes is unknown. This sample stems from a study of cytotoxic CD8 clonotypes in ibrutinib-treated CLL. A 1 in 200,000 to 1 in 1 million T cell depth was the sequencing target. Assay: immunoSEQ multiplex PCR; the TCRdb copy retains only in-frame clones and omits some. Of a few hundred thousand clones listed, about three quarters were seen once; the top ten hold roughly 15%. Whole-study findings and limits: Clonality increased at ibrutinib response and stayed stable in sustained remission. At progression, however, it fell back toward baseline.

The source was PBMCs, collected after 24 months of ibrutinib treatment. The receptor comes from a human donor with chronic lymphocytic leukemia.

The CDR3 region is CASSYSSQGGEQFF. The CDR3, as DNA: TGTGCCAGCAGTTACTCTAGTCAGGGGGGAGAGCAGTTCTTC. This chain uses TRBV6-5 with TRBJ2-1; a possible D gene is TRBD1 (7 bases). V gave up 0 bases and J gave up 10 bases, with 13 bases separating them. The CDR3 has 14 amino acids. Per germline, CDR1 MNHEY and CDR2 SVGAGI.